These 26 T cell receptor beta chains were all obtained from the same sample, sequenced in a study of post-analysis software for immune sequencing data. Study-level results: Higher frequency in patients than in controls was seen for about five TRBV segments, with TRBV5-6, TRBV5-1 and TRBV20-1 among them.

These receptors' antigens are unknown. Unique molecular identifiers featured in each of the TCR beta cDNA libraries. TCRdb re-called the PCR reads through MiXCR, storing one row per CDR3 protein. The sample consists of around 400,000 distinct CDR3 sequences, 39% of them appearing once. Specimen: blood. These receptors were collected from a girl aged 2 to 10 with multiple sclerosis.

The CDR3 spells CASSWGTGSYEQFF. The CDR3 DNA reads as TGCGCCAGCAGCTGGGGGACAGGGTCCTACGAGCAGTTCTTC. This chain connects TRBV5-1 to TRBJ2-1; the match to TRBD1 covers 9 bases. Germline V gene sequence: CDR1 SGHRS, CDR2 YFSETQ. The ends lost 3 bases at V and 10 bases at J; junction bases unmatched: 8. The CDR3 spans 14 residues.

This clonotype showed up many times. A much larger clone lies one base from this, so it may be a read error. The genes are TRBV2 and TRBJ1-2; 7 positions match TRBD1. The CDR3 is 14 residues long. Trimming took 7 bases from V and 4 from J; bases not matched to a gene: 9. Germline V gene lookup returns CDR1 SNHLY and CDR2 FYNNEI. The CDR3 region is CASNRRGGGYGYTF. In DNA form, the CDR3 reads TGTGCCAGCAATCGGAGAGGGGGCGGCTATGGCTACACCTTC. The full variable domain, its missing parts supplied by reference TRBV2 and TRBJ1-2, is EPEVTQTPSHQVTQMGQEVILRCVPISNHLYFYWYRQILGQKVEFLVSFYNNEISEKSEIFDDQFSVERPDGSNFTLKIRSTKLEDSAMYFCASNRRGGGYGYTFGSGTRLTVV.

This chain links TRBV20-1 with TRBJ1-2; TRBD1 agrees at 9 bases. The CDR3 length is 15 residues. Germline CDR1 and CDR2: DFQATT and SNEGSKA (reference sequence). V shed 4 bases, J shed 8 bases, and the junction held 14 bases outside the gene matches. This CDR3 reads CSATPGTGFLGGYTF. CDR3 coding DNA: TGCAGTGCTACGCCGGGGACAGGGTTTTTAGGAGGCTACACCTTC.

CDR3 sequence: CASSPVGGGETQYF. The CDR3, as DNA: TGTGCCAGCAGCCCAGTCGGGGGCGGGGAGACCCAGTACTTC. The V and J genes are TRBV7-9 and TRBJ2-4, with D perhaps given as TRBD1 or TRBD2 (6 bases each). The J call is in doubt because the DNA end fits TRBJ2-5 better. The CDR3 length is 14 residues. Germline V gene data show CDR1 as SEHNR and CDR2 as FQNEAQ (reference sequence).

The chain recombines TRBV7-3 with TRBJ2-4; no firm D call. Germline CDR1 and CDR2: SGHTA and FQGTGA. Trimming left V 0 bases short and J 5 bases short, with 5 bases between. The CDR3 extends over 13 amino acids. This chain's CDR3 is CASSLTGENIQYF. The CDR3 coding sequence is TGTGCCAGCAGCTTAACAGGTGAAAACATTCAGTACTTC.

Worth noting for this clonotype: A read error is likely, as this CDR3 ends without the conserved phenylalanine or tryptophan. The rearrangement links TRBV5-6 to TRBJ1-1, with a tentative D call TRBD1 (5 bases). V was shortened by 0 bases and J by 0 bases, with 18 bases between the two germline ends. Germline V gene data show CDR1 as SGHDT and CDR2 as YYEEEE. The CDR3 extends over 18 amino acids. The CDR3 DNA reads as TGTGCCAGCAGCTTGGATGTTATAGGGACCTCCATGAACACTGAAGCTTTCTGT. Translating it yields CASSLDVIGTSMNTEAFC.

In this sample, this clonotype turned up a few times. This chain uses TRBV20-1 with TRBJ2-7, with no clear D. Trimming removed 0 bases from V and 4 bases from J, with 10 bases in between. Per germline, CDR1 DFQATT and CDR2 SNEGSKA (reference sequence). CDR3 length: 13 amino acids. This chain's CDR3 is CSAREAARYEQYF. In DNA, the CDR3 is TGCAGTGCTAGAGAAGCAGCGAGGTACGAGCAGTACTTC.

This clonotype was seen many times. The chain uses TRBV29-1 and TRBJ1-2; D may be TRBD1 (6 bases). The germline gives CDR1 SQVTM, CDR2 ANQGSEA. CDR3 length equals 13 residues. V dropped 0 bases and J dropped 6 bases, with 11 bases sitting between them. CDR3: CSVEDTGPDGYTF. The CDR3 nucleotides read TGCAGCGTTGAAGATACAGGGCCGGATGGCTACACCTTC.

The chain recombines TRBV28 with TRBJ2-7; D may be TRBD1 or TRBD2 (5 bases each). The CDR3 consists of 15 residues. Between the trimmed V and J ends, which lost 3 bases and 5 bases, there was a span of 17 bases. Germline V CDR1 and CDR2: MDHEN, SYDVKM. CDR3: CASSLGEGVRNEQYF. The CDR3 nucleotides are TGTGCCAGCAGTTTGGGAGAAGGGGTACGGAACGAGCAGTACTTC.

V and J are TRBV20-1 and TRBJ2-7; 7 nucleotides agree with TRBD2. This CDR3 comprises 12 residues. Germline V gene lookup returns CDR1 DFQATT and CDR2 SNEGSKA (reference sequence). V lost 1 base to trimming and J lost 7 bases; unmatched junction nucleotides: 4. Here the CDR3 reads CSARVGGKEQYF. CDR3 bases: TGCAGTGCTAGAGTGGGAGGGAAGGAGCAGTACTTC.

This clonotype was recorded a few times. The chain uses TRBV29-1 and TRBJ2-5; D gene uncertain. Germline lookup yields CDR1 SQVTM and CDR2 ANQGSEA. The CDR3 is made up of 13 amino acids. V was clipped by 5 bases and J by 3 bases, with 13 bases between them. Here the CDR3 DNA reads TGCAGCGTTCACATCAGTCCGAAAGAGACCCAGTACTTC. Translated, it gives CSVHISPKETQYF.

This clonotype was seen a few times. The chain employs TRBV29-1 and TRBJ2-1; possibly TRBD2 for D (6 bases). The CDR3 runs to 14 residues. Germline values: CDR1 SQVTM, CDR2 ANQGSEA. V gave up 6 bases and J gave up 5 bases, with 17 bases separating them. The CDR3 nucleotides read TGCAGCGTGGTCCCCGGGAGCGGCAACAATGAGCAGTTCTTC. Its translation is CSVVPGSGNNEQFF.

A single count supports this clonotype. The chain employs TRBV5-1 and TRBJ1-2; no definite D call. CDR3 size: 13 residues. Germline V gene data show CDR1 as SGHRS and CDR2 as YFSETQ. Trimming stripped 4 bases from V and 8 bases from J, with 15 bases between. CDR3 protein: CASSPGLGEGYTF. The CDR3 nucleotides read TGCGCCAGCAGCCCGGGCCTCGGGGAAGGCTACACCTTC.

This clonotype was picked up many times. V and J are TRBV10-2 and TRBJ2-1, with no clear D. The CDR3 is made up of 18 amino acids. V was clipped by 6 bases and J by 3 bases, with 24 bases between them. Per germline, CDR1 WSHSY and CDR2 SAAADI. The CDR3 DNA is TGCGCCAGCAGGACCGGGCCCCCGTCGATCCTGTTCTACAATGAGCAGTTCTTC. As protein: CASRTGPPSILFYNEQFF.

This rearrangement joins TRBV7-8 to TRBJ1-6; TRBD1 matches 8 bases. CDR1 is SGHVS and CDR2 is FQNEAQ in the germline V gene. This CDR3 has 19 residues. V shed 5 bases, J shed 1 base, and the junction held 13 bases outside the gene matches. CDR3 loop: CASSPGGMISGSYNSPLHF. Here the CDR3 DNA reads TGTGCCAGCAGCCCAGGGGGCATGATAAGTGGGTCCTATAATTCACCCCTCCACTTT.

The rearrangement links TRBV4-3 to TRBJ2-1; possibly TRBD1 or TRBD2 for D (5 bases each). Trimming stripped 5 bases from V and 6 bases from J, with 14 bases between. The CDR3 sequence is 14 residues long. In germline, CDR1 is LGHNA, CDR2 YSLEER. The CDR3 DNA follows: TGCGCCAGCAGCAGAGGGACGCGAACCAATGAGCAGTTCTTC. Encoded protein: CASSRGTRTNEQFF.

With respect to this clonotype: At one of its ends the junction is not consistent with the germline gene, which may arise from a read error. The rearrangement joins TRBV28 to TRBJ2-1; 14 nucleotides line up with TRBD2. The CDR3 sequence is 16 residues long. Germline V gene lookup returns CDR1 MDHEN and CDR2 SYDVKM. DNA for the CDR3: TGTGCCGGCAGTCGACCCCGGACTAGCGGGGGGTCTTCCCCGTTCTTC. Protein sequence: CAGSRPRTSGGSSPFF.

CDR3 residues: CSARAGTGAYNEQFF. DNA of the CDR3: TGCAGTGCTAGAGCCGGGACAGGGGCTTACAATGAGCAGTTCTTC. V gene TRBV20-1 combines with J gene TRBJ2-1; 10 bases line up with TRBD1. Germline V gene data show CDR1 as DFQATT and CDR2 as SNEGSKA (reference sequence). The trim removed 1 base at V and 4 bases at J, leaving 4 bases unmatched. The CDR3 is 15 residues long.

The gene calls are TRBV12-3 or TRBV12-4 and TRBJ1-5, with a weak D call TRBD1 (6 bases). The V end lost 6 bases, the J end lost 1 base, and 13 bases lay between the germline ends. This CDR3 has 15 residues. The CDR3 region is CASSSGESSNQPQHF. The CDR3 bases are TGTGCCAGCAGCTCAGGGGAGTCGAGCAATCAGCCCCAGCATTTT.

J is TRBJ2-6 and V is TRBV2; D is unclear. Trimming pared 3 bases from V and 0 bases from J, leaving 6 bases between. Germline assignment: CDR1 SNHLY and CDR2 FYNNEI. The CDR3 loop spans 15 amino acids. Written as DNA, the CDR3 is TGTGCCAGCAGTGAGTTAGCCTCTGGGGCCAACGTCCTGACTTTC. The encoded protein is CASSELASGANVLTF.

The rearrangement uses TRBV2 and TRBJ1-2; D is undetermined. The germline V gene encodes CDR1 SNHLY and CDR2 FYNNEI. V shed 3 bases and J shed 2 bases, with 10 bases lying between them. The CDR3 covers 14 residues. CDR3: CASSEVVSNYGYTF. As DNA, the CDR3 is TGTGCCAGCAGTGAGGTAGTAAGCAACTATGGCTACACCTTC.

The CDR3 is CASSSPPYSEAFF. For the CDR3, the DNA is TGTGCCAGCAGTTCGCCCCCATATTCTGAAGCTTTCTTT. This chain uses TRBV12-3 or TRBV12-4 with TRBJ1-1; no definite D call. The CDR3 is 13 amino acids. The V end lost 4 bases, the J end lost 6 bases, and 12 bases lay between the germline ends.

The chain is built from TRBV21-1 and TRBJ2-5; TRBD1 is the table's D call and was not checked against the DNA. TRBV21-1 constitutes a pseudogene. The CDR3 length is 15 residues. CDR3 residues: CASSNTGTVQETQYF. The CDR3 nucleotides are TGTGCCAGCAGCAACACCGGGACAGTCCAAGAGACCCAGTACTTC.

The chain links TRBV6-5 to TRBJ1-4; D remains unclear. The CDR3 totals 16 residues. The germline V gene encodes CDR1 MNHEY and CDR2 SVGAGI. V shed 2 bases and J shed 4 bases, with 14 bases lying between them. CDR3: CASSYAQPRSNEKLFF. As DNA, the CDR3 is TGTGCCAGCAGTTACGCCCAACCTCGGAGTAATGAAAAACTGTTTTTT.

This clonotype was detected a few times. This chain connects TRBV29-1 to TRBJ2-7; maybe TRBD1 (5 bases). The CDR3 is made up of 12 amino acids. The V gene's germline CDR1 is SQVTM and CDR2 ANQGSEA. V dropped 2 bases and J dropped 3 bases, with 8 bases sitting between them. The CDR3 sequence: CSVERDSYEQYF. The CDR3 nucleotides are TGCAGCGTTGAACGAGACAGCTACGAGCAGTACTTC.

The rearrangement joins TRBV20-1 to TRBJ2-5; 7 bases agree with TRBD1. Germline CDR1 and CDR2: DFQATT and SNEGSKA (reference sequence). The CDR3 runs 16 residues. The J segment lost 2 bases and the V segment lost 0 bases, leaving 9 bases of the junction unmatched. CDR3 loop: CSARDLGWDRQETQYF. CDR3 coding DNA: TGCAGTGCTAGAGATCTCGGTTGGGACAGACAAGAGACCCAGTACTTC.